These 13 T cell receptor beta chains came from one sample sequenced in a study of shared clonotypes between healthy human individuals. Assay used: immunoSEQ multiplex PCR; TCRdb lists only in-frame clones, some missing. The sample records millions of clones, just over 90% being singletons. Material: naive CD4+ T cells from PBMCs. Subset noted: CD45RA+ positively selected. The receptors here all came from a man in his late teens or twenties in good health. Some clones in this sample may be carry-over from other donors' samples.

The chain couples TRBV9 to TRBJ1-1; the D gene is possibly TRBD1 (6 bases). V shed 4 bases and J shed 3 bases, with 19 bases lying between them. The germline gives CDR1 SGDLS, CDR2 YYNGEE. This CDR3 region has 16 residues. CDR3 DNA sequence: TGTGCCAGCAGCAAGGAACAGGGATTAATGTACACTGAAGCTTTCTTT. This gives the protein CASSKEQGLMYTEAFF.

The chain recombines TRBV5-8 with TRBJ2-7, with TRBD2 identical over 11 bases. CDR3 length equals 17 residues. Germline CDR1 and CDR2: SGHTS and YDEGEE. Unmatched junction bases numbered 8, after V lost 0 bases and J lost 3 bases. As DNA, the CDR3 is TGTGCCAGCAGCTTGGCCCCGGGACTAGCGGACTTCTACGAGCAGTACTTC. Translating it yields CASSLAPGLADFYEQYF.

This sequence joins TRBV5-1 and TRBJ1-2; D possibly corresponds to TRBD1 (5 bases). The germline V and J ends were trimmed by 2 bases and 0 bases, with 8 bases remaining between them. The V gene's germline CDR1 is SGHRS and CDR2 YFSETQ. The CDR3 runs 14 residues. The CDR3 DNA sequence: TGCGCCAGCAGCTTCGACAGATCTAACTATGGCTACACCTTC. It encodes CASSFDRSNYGYTF.

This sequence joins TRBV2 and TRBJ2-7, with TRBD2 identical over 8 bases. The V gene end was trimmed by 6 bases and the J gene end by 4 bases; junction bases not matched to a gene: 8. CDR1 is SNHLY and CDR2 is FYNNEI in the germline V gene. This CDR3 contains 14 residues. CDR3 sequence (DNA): TGTGCCAGCAGACACAAGCGGGAGAGATACGAGCAGTACTTC. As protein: CASRHKRERYEQYF.

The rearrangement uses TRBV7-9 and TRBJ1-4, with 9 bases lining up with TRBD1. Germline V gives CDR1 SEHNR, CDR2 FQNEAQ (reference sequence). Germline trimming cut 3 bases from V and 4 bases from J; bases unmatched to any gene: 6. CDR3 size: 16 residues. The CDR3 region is CASSFIPGQGNEKLFF. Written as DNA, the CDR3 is TGTGCCAGCAGCTTCATTCCGGGACAGGGTAATGAAAAACTGTTTTTT.

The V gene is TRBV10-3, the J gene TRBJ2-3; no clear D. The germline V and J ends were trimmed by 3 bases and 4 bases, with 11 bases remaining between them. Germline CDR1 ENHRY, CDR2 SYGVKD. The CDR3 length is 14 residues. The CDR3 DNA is TGTGCCATCAGTGATCCCGGGCCGCCAGATACGCAGTATTTT. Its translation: CAISDPGPPDTQYF.

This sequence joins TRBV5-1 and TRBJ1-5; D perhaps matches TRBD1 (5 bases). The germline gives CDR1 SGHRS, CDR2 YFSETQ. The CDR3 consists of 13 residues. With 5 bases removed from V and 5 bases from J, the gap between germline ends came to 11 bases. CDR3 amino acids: CASSIGEYQPQHF. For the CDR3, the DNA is TGCGCCAGCAGTATAGGGGAGTATCAGCCCCAGCATTTT.

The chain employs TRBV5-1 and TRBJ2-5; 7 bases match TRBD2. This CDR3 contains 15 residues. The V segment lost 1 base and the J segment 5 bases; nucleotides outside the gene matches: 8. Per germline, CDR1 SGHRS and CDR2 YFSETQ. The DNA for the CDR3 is TGCGCCAGCAGCTTGCGTGCGGGAGTGTGGGAGACCCAGTACTTC. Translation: CASSLRAGVWETQYF.

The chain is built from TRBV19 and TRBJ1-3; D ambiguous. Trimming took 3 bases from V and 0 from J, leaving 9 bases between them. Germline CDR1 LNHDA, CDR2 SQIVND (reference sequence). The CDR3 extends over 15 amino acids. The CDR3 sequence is CASSMEWFSGNTIYF. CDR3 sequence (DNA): TGTGCCAGTAGTATGGAATGGTTCTCTGGAAACACCATATATTTT.

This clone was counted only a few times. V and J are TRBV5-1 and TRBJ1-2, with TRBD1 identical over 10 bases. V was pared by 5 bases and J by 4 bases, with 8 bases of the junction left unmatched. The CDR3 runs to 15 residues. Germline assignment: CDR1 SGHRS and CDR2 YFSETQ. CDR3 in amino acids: CASRQGTGETYGYTF. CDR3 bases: TGCGCCAGCAGACAAGGGACAGGGGAGACCTATGGCTACACCTTC.

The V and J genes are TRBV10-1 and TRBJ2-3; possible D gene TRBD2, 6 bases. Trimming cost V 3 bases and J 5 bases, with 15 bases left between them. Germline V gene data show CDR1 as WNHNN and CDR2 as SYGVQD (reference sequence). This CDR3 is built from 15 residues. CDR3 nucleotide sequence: TGCGCCAGCAGTGATGGGAGTCAGGGAGGAGATACGCAGTATTTT. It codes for CASSDGSQGGDTQYF.

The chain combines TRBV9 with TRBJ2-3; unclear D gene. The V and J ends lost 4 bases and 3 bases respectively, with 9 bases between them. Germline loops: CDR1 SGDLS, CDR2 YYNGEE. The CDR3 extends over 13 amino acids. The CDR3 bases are TGTGCCAGCAGCCTAAGCGTGACAGATACGCAGTATTTT. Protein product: CASSLSVTDTQYF.

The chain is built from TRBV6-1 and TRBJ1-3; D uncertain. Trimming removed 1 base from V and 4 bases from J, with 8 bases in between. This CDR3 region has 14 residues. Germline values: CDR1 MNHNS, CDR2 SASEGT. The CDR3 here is CASSEGREGNTIYF. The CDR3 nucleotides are TGTGCCAGCAGTGAAGGACGGGAGGGAAACACCATATATTTT.